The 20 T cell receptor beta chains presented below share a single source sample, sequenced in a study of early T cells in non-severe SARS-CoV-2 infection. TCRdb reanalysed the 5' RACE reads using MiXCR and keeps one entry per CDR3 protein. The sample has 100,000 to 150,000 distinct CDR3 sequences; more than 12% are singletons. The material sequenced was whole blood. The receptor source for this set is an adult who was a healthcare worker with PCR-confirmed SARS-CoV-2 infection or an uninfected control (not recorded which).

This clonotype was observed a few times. CDR3 DNA: TGTGCCAGCAGCTTTAGCGGGGGCCGCACAGATACGCAGTATTTT. Encoded protein: CASSFSGGRTDTQYF. The chain carries TRBV7-9 and TRBJ2-3; 9 bases fit TRBD2. The CDR3 sequence is 15 residues long. Unmatched junction bases numbered 2, after V lost 3 bases and J lost 1 base. From germline, CDR1 is SEHNR and CDR2 FQNEAQ (reference sequence).

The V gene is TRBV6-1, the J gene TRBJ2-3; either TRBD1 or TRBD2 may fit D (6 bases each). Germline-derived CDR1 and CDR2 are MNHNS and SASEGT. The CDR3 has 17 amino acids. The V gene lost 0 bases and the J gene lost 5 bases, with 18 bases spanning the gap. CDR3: CASSEAGGSISRDTQYF. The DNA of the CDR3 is TGTGCCAGCAGTGAAGCGGGGGGCAGTATTTCCAGAGATACGCAGTATTTT.

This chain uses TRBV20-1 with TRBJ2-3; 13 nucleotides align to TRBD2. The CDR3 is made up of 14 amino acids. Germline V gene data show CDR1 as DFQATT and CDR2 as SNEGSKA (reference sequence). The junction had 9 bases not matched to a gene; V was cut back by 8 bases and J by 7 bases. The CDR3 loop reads CSPRTSGGVHTQYF. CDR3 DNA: TGCAGTCCCAGGACTAGCGGGGGCGTCCATACGCAGTATTTT.

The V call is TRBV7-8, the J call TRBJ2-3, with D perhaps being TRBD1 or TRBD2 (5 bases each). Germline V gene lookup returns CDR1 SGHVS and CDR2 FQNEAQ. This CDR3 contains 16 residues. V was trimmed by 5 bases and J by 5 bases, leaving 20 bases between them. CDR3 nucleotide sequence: TGTGCCAGCAGCCCCGTCGCCGGGGCCAATGGAGATACGCAGTATTTT. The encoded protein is CASSPVAGANGDTQYF.

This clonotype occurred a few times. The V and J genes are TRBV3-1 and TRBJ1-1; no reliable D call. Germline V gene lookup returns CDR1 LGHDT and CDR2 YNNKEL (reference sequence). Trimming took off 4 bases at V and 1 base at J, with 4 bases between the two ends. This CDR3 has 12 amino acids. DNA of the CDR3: TGTGCCAGCAGCCCGCAGAACACTGAAGCTTTCTTT. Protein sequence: CASSPQNTEAFF.

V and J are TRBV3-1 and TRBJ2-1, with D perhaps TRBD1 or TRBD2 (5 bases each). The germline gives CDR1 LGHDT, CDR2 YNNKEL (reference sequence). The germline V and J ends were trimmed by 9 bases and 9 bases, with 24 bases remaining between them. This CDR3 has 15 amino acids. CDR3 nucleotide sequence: TGTGCCAGTTCTCACTCGGGACCCCATTACGCTGAGCAGTTCTTC. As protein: CASSHSGPHYAEQFF.

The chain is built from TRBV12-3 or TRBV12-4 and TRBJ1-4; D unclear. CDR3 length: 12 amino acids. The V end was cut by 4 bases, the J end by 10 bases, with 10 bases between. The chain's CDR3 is CASSSGRGKLFF. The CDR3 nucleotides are TGTGCCAGCAGTTCCGGACGCGGAAAACTGTTTTTT.

CDR3: CSARPGATNEKLFF. As DNA, the CDR3 is TGCAGTGCTAGACCCGGGGCAACTAATGAAAAACTGTTTTTT. This chain connects TRBV20-1 to TRBJ1-4; D gene unclear. Germline assignment: CDR1 DFQATT and CDR2 SNEGSKA (reference sequence). The CDR3 is 14 amino acids. The V end lost 2 bases, the J end lost 0 bases, and 7 bases lay between the germline ends.

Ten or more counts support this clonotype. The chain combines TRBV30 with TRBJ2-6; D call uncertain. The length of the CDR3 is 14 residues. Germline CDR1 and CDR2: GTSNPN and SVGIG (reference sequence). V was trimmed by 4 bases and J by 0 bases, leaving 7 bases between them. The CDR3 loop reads CAWTRSSGANVLTF. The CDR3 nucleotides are TGTGCCTGGACGAGGAGCTCTGGGGCCAACGTCCTGACTTTC.

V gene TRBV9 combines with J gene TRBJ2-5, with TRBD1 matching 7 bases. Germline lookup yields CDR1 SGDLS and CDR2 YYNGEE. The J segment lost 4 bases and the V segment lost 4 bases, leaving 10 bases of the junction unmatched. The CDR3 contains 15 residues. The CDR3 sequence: CASSQTGVVGETQYF. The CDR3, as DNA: TGTGCCAGCAGCCAAACAGGGGTTGTAGGAGAGACCCAGTACTTC.

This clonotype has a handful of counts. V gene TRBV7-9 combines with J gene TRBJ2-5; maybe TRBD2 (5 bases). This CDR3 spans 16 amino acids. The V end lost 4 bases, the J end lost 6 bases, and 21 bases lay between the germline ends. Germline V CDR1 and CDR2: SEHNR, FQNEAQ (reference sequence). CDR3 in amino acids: CASSSPAGPRAKTQYF. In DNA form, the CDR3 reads TGTGCCAGCAGCTCCCCCGCCGGGCCGCGGGCGAAGACCCAGTACTTC.

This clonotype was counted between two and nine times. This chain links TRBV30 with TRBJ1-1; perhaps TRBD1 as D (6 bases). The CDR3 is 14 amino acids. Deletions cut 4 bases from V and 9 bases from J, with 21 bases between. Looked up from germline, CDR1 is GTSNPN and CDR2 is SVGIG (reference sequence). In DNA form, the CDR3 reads TGTGCCTGGATTGGACCAGGAGGACAGACTCAAGCTTTCTTT. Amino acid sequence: CAWIGPGGQTQAFF.

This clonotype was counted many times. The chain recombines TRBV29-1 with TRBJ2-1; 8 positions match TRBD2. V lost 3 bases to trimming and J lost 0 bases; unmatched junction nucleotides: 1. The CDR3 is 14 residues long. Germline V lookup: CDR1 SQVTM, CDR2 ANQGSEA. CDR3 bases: TGCAGCGTTGAGCGGGGGGCCTCCTACAATGAGCAGTTCTTC. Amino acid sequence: CSVERGASYNEQFF.

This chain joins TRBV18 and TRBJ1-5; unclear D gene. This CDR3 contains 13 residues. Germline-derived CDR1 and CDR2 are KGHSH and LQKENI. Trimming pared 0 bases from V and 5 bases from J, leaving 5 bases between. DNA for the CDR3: TGTGCCAGCTCACCACCAAAAGATCAGCCCCAGCATTTT. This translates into CASSPPKDQPQHF.

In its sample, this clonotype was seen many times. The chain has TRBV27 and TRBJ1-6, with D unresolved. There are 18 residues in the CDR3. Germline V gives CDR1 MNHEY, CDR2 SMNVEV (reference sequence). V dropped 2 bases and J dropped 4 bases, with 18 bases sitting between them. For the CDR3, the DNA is TGTGCCAGCAGTTTACGAGGGCCTGACGCCTCTTATAATTCACCCCTCCACTTT. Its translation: CASSLRGPDASYNSPLHF.

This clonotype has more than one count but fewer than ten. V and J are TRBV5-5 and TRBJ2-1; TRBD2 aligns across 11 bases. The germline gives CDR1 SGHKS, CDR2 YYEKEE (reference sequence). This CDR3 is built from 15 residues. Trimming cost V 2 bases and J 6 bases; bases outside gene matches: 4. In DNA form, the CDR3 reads TGTGCCAGCAGCTTAAGGCTAGCGGGGGGCAATGAGCAGTTCTTC. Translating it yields CASSLRLAGGNEQFF.

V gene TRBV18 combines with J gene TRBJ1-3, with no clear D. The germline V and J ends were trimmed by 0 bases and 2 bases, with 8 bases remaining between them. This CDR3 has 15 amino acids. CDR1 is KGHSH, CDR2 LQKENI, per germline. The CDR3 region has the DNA TGTGCCAGCTCACCACCGATGGGCCCTGGAAACACCATATATTTT. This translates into CASSPPMGPGNTIYF.

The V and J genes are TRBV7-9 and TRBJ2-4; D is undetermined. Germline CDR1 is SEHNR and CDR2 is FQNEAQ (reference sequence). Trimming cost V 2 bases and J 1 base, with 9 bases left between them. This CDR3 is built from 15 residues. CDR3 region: CASSLTGLAKNIQYF. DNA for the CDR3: TGTGCCAGCAGCTTAACCGGTTTGGCCAAAAACATTCAGTACTTC.

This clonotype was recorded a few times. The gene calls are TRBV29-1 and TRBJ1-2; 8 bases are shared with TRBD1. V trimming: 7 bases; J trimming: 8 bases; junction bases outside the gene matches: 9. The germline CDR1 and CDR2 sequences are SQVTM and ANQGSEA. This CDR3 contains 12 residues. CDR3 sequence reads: CSERQGLKGYTF. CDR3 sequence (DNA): TGCAGCGAGAGACAGGGGCTTAAGGGCTACACCTTC. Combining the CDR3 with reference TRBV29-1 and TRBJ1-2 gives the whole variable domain SAVISQKPSRDICQRGTSLTIQCQVDSQVTMMFWYRQQPGQSLTLIATANQGSEATYESGFVIDKFPISRPNLTFSTLTVSNMSPEDSSIYLCSERQGLKGYTFGSGTRLTVV.

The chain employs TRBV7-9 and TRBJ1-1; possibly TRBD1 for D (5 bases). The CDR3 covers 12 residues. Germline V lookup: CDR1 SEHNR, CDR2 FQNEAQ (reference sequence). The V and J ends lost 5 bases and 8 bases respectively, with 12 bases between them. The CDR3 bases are TGTGCCAGCAGCCCCGGGGGTTCAGAAGCTTTCTTT. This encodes CASSPGGSEAFF.